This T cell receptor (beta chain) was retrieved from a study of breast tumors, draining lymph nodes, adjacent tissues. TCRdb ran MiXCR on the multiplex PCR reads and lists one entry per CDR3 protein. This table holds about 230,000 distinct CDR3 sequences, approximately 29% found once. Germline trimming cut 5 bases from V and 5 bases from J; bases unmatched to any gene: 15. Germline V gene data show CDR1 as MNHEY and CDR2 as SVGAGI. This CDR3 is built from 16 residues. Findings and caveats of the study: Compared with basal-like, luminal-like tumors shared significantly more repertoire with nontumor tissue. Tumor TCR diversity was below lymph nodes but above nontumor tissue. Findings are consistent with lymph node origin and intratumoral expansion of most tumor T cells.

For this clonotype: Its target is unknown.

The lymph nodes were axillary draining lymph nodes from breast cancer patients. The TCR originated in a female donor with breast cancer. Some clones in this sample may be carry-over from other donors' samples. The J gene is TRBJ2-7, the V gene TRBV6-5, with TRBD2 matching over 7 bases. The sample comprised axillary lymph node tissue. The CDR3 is CASSPGTLAEGHEQYF. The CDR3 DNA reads TGTGCCAGCAGTCCGGGGACCCTAGCGGAGGGACACGAGCAGTACTTC.